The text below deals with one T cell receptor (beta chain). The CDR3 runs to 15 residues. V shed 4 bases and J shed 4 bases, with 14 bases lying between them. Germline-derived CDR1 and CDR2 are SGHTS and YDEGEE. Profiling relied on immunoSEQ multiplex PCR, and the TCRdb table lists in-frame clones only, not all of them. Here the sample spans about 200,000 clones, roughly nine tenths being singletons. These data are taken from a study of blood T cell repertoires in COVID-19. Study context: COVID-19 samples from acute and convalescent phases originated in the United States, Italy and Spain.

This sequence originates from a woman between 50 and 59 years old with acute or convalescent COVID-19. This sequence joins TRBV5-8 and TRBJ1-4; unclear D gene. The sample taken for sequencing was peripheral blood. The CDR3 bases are TGTGCCAGCAGCCCCGGGATGGCGCATAATGAAAAACTGTTTTTT. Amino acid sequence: CASSPGMAHNEKLFF.